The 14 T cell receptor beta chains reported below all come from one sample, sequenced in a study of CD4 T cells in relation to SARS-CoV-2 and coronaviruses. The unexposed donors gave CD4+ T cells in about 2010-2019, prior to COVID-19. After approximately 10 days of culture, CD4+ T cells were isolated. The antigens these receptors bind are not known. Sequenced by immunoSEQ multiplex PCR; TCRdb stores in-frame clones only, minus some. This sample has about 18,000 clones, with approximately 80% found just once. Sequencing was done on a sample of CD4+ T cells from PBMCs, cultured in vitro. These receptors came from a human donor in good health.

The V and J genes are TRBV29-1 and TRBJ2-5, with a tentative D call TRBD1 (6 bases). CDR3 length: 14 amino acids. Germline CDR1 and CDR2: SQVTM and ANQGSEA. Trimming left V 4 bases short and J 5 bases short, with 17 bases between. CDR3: CSVVYRAEGETQYF. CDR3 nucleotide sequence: TGCAGCGTTGTATACAGGGCAGAGGGGGAGACCCAGTACTTC.

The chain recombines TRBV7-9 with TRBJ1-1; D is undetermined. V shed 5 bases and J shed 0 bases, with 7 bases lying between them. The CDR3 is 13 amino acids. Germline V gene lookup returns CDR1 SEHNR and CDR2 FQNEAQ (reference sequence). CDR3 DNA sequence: TGTGCCAGCAGCCCCTTACTGAACACTGAAGCTTTCTTT. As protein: CASSPLLNTEAFF.

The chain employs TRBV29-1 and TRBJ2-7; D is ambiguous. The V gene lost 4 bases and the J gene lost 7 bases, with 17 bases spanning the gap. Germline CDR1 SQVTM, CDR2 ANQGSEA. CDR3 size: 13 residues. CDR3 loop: CSVVRSGAGEQYF. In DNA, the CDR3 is TGCAGCGTTGTGAGGTCAGGAGCTGGGGAGCAGTACTTC.

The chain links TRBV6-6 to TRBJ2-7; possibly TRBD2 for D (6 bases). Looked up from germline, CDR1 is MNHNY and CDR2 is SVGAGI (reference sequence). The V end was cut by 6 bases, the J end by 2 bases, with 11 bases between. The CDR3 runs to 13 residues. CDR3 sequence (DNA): TGTGCCAGCAGCTGGGGGGTTACCTACGAGCAGTACTTC. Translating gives CASSWGVTYEQYF.

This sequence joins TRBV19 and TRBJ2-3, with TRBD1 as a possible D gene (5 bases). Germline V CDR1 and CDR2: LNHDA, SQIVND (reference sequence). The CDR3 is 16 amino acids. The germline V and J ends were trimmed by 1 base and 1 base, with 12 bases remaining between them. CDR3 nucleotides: TGTGCCAGTAGTATAGGACAGCAGGCAGGCACAGATACGCAGTATTTT. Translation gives CASSIGQQAGTDTQYF.

CDR3 nucleotides: TGCGCCAGCAGCGCGAGGACAGGGGATGAGACTGAAGCTTTCTTT. Encoded protein: CASSARTGDETEAFF. The chain combines TRBV5-1 with TRBJ1-1; TRBD1 matches 9 bases. CDR1 and CDR2 from the germline V gene are SGHRS and YFSETQ. The CDR3 loop spans 15 amino acids. V dropped 4 bases and J dropped 5; count of bases not matched to a gene: 9.

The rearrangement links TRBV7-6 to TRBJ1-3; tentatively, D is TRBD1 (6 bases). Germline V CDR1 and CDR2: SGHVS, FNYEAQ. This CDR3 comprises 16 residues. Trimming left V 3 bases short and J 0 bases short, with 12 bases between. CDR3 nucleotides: TGTGCCAGCAGCTTGGGGGCCGGGAGCTCTGGAAACACCATATATTTT. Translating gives CASSLGAGSSGNTIYF.

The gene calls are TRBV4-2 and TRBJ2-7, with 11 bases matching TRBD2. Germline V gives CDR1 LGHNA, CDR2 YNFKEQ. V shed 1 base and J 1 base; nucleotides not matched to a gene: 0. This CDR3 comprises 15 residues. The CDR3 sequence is CASSQGLAGSYEQYF. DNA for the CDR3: TGTGCCAGCAGCCAAGGACTAGCGGGATCCTACGAGCAGTACTTC.

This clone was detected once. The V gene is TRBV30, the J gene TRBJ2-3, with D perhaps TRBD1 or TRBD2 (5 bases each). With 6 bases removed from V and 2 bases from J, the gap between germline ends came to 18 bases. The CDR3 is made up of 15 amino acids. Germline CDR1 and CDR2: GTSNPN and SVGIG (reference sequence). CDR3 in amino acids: CACQIGRGFTDTQYF. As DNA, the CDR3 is TGTGCCTGCCAAATCGGTCGGGGCTTCACAGATACGCAGTATTTT. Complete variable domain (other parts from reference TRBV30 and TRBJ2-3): SQTIHQWPATLVQPVGSPLSLECTVEGTSNPNLYWYRQAAGRGLQLLFYSVGIGQISSEVPQNLSASRPQDRQFILSSKKLLLSDSGFYLCACQIGRGFTDTQYFGPGTRLTVL.

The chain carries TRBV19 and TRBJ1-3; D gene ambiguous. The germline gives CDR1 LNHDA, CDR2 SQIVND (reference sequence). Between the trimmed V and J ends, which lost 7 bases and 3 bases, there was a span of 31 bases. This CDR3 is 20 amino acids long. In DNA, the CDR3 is TGTGCCAGTACCCCTGGACTCACTGGCGCTCTGCAGCCCGTTGGAAACACCATATATTTT. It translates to CASTPGLTGALQPVGNTIYF.

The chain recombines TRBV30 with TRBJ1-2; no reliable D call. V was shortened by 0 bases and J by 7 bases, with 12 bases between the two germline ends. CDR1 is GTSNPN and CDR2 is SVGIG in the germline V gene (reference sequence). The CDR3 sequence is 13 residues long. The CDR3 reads CAWSVTPPGGYTF. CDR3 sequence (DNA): TGTGCCTGGAGTGTCACCCCCCCCGGTGGCTACACCTTC.

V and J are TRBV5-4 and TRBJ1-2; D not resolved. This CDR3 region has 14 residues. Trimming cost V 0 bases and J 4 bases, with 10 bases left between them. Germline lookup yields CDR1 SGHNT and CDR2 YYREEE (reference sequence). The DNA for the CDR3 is TGTGCCAGCAGCTTGGAAGGAGGAAGCTATGGCTACACCTTC. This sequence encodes CASSLEGGSYGYTF.

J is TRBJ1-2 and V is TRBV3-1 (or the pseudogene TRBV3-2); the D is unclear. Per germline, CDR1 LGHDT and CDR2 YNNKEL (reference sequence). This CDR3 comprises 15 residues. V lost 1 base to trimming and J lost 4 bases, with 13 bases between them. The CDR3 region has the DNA TGTGCCAGCAGCCAAGGAGGGTCGGGCTTCTATGGCTACACCTTC. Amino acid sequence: CASSQGGSGFYGYTF.

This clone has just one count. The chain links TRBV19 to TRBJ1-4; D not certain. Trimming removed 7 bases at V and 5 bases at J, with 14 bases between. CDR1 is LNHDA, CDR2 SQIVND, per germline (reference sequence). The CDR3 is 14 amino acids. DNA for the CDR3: TGTGCCAGTACCCTTGGGAGCAAGAATGAAAAACTGTTTTTT. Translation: CASTLGSKNEKLFF.